These 10 T cell receptor beta chains came from one sample sequenced in a study of blood T cell repertoires in COVID-19. Clones were sequenced by immunoSEQ multiplex PCR, and TCRdb holds only the in-frame ones, with some missing. The profile shows 200,000 or so clones, roughly 80% of them singletons. Sequenced sample: peripheral blood. The receptors here all came from a woman aged 80 or over with COVID-19, enrolled during active disease.

For this clone: Relative to the germline gene, one junction end is altered; a read error may explain this. The gene calls are TRBV28 and TRBJ2-7, with 7 nucleotides matching TRBD1. CDR1 is MDHEN, CDR2 SYDVKM, per germline. The CDR3 is 11 residues long. CDR3 in amino acids: CASSKRQGPHF. CDR3 sequence (DNA): TGTGCCAGCAGTAAGCGACAGGGCCCGCACTTC.

This chain joins TRBV5-1 and TRBJ2-1, with 11 bases aligning to TRBD2. V gave up 4 bases and J gave up 3 bases; unmatched junction bases: 9. Germline V gene sequence: CDR1 SGHRS, CDR2 YFSETQ. This CDR3 spans 17 amino acids. CDR3 in amino acids: CASSRGLADDVYNEQFF. In DNA, the CDR3 is TGCGCCAGCAGCCGGGGACTAGCGGACGACGTCTACAATGAGCAGTTCTTC.

The chain is built from TRBV19 and TRBJ2-2, with 7 bases that match TRBD2. This CDR3 comprises 14 residues. The V and J ends lost 4 bases and 7 bases, in that order; junction bases with no gene match: 6. The V gene's germline CDR1 is LNHDA and CDR2 SQIVND (reference sequence). The CDR3: CASSRRERVGELFF. In DNA, the CDR3 is TGTGCCAGTAGTAGGCGGGAGAGGGTCGGGGAGCTGTTTTTT. The full variable domain, completed using reference TRBV19 and TRBJ2-2, is DGGITQSPKYLFRKEGQNVTLSCEQNLNHDAMYWYRQDPGQGLRLIYYSQIVNDFQKGDIAEGYSVSREKKESFPLTVTSAQKNPTAFYLCASSRRERVGELFFGEGSRLTVL.

This chain joins TRBV7-9 and TRBJ2-1; 10 positions agree with TRBD2. The CDR3 contains 17 residues. Germline V CDR1 and CDR2: SEHNR, FQNEAQ (reference sequence). V was pared by 5 bases and J by 0 bases, with 7 bases of the junction left unmatched. DNA for the CDR3: TGTGCCAGCAGCCCACCTAGCGGGAGTCCCTCCTACAATGAGCAGTTCTTC. Translation gives CASSPPSGSPSYNEQFF.

The chain joins TRBV18 to TRBJ1-1; 9 bases are a match to TRBD1. V lost 4 bases, J lost 2 bases, and 5 bases stayed unmatched. There are 15 residues in the CDR3. CDR1 and CDR2 (germline): KGHSH, LQKENI. The CDR3 is CASSLGTGLNTEAFF. CDR3 bases: TGTGCCAGCTCACTTGGGACAGGGCTTAACACTGAAGCTTTCTTT. The complete variable domain, with remaining parts taken from reference TRBV18 and TRBJ1-1, reads NAGVMQNPRHLVRRRGQEARLRCSPMKGHSHVYWYRQLPEEGLKFMVYLQKENIIDESGMPKERFSAEFPKEGPSILRIQQVVRGDSAAYFCASSLGTGLNTEAFFGQGTRLTVV.

The rearrangement links TRBV5-1 to TRBJ1-1; 9 bases map to TRBD1. The V gene's germline CDR1 is SGHRS and CDR2 YFSETQ. The CDR3 has 13 amino acids. The V and J ends lost 0 bases and 8 bases, in that order; junction bases with no gene match: 2. CDR3 sequence reads: CASSLGQGVEAFF. CDR3 in DNA: TGCGCCAGCAGCTTGGGACAGGGGGTGGAAGCTTTCTTT.

The chain uses TRBV4-2 and TRBJ1-6; TRBD1 aligns across 7 bases. V lost 2 bases, J lost 4 bases, and 2 bases stayed unmatched. This CDR3 has 15 amino acids. Germline lookup yields CDR1 LGHNA and CDR2 YNFKEQ. DNA of the CDR3: TGTGCCAGCAGCCAACAGGGGGGTTATAATTCACCCCTCCACTTT. It specifies CASSQQGGYNSPLHF.

The chain uses TRBV28 and TRBJ1-3, with TRBD1 matching 8 bases. CDR1 is MDHEN and CDR2 is SYDVKM in the germline V gene. V lost 4 bases and J lost 4; bases outside the gene matches: 9. The CDR3 is 16 residues long. CDR3 DNA: TGTGCCAGCAGTTCCCACAGGGGGGACAAGGGAAACACCATATATTTT. Translation gives CASSSHRGDKGNTIYF. The entire variable domain, with the rest obtained from reference TRBV28 and TRBJ1-3, is as follows: DVKVTQSSRYLVKRTGEKVFLECVQDMDHENMFWYRQDPGLGLRLIYFSYDVKMKEKGDIPEGYSVSREKKERFSLILESASTNQTSMYLCASSSHRGDKGNTIYFGEGSWLTVV.

The CDR3 loop is CASSFAGTGVIQPQHF. For the CDR3, the DNA is TGTGCCAGCAGCTTCGCCGGGACAGGGGTAATTCAGCCCCAGCATTTT. The chain employs TRBV5-6 and TRBJ1-5; 10 bases are a match to TRBD1. CDR1 and CDR2 (germline): SGHDT, YYEEEE. The CDR3 extends over 16 amino acids. V was clipped by 2 bases and J by 6 bases; unmatched bases: 8. Variable domain in full (rest from reference TRBV5-6 and TRBJ1-5): DAGVTQSPTHLIKTRGQQVTLRCSPKSGHDTVSWYQQALGQGPQFIFQYYEEEERQRGNFPDRFSGHQFPNYSSELNVNALLLGDSALYLCASSFAGTGVIQPQHFGDGTRLSIL.

J is TRBJ1-2 and V is TRBV19, with 11 nucleotides matching TRBD1. Losses at the gene ends were 10 bases for V and 3 bases for J; bases not matched to a gene: 22. Germline V gene data show CDR1 as LNHDA and CDR2 as SQIVND (reference sequence). This CDR3 has 19 amino acids. CDR3 DNA: TGTGCCACGCAAGGTCGAAGTGGACAGGGGGCCTTTTACTACTATGGCTACACCTTC. Translation: CATQGRSGQGAFYYYGYTF.